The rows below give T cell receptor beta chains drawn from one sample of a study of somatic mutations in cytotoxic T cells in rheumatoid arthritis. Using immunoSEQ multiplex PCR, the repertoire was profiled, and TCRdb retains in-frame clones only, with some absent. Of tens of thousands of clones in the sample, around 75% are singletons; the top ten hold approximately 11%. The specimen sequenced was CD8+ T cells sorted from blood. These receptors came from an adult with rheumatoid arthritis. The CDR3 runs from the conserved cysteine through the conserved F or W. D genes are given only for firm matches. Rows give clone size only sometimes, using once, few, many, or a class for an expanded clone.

CDR3 protein: CASSFPTGGPDTGELFF
CDR3 DNA: TGTGCCAGCAGCTTTCCGACTGGCGGCCCCGACACCGGGGAGCTGTTTTTT
D gene: -
clone size: -
J gene: TRBJ2-2
V gene: TRBV7-8

CDR3 protein: CASSRRDSSYEQYF
CDR3 DNA: TGTGCCAGCAGCCGCCGGGACAGCTCCTACGAGCAGTACTTC
D gene: TRBD1
clone size: -
J gene: TRBJ2-7
V gene: TRBV7-6

CDR3 protein: CASSWGRSNEKLFF
CDR3 DNA: TGTGCCAGCAGCTGGGGGAGGTCTAATGAAAAACTGTTTTTT
D gene: -
clone size: -
J gene: TRBJ1-4
V gene: TRBV7-9

CDR3 protein: CASSGEDRGNQPQHF
CDR3 DNA: TGTGCCAGTAGTGGCGAGGACAGGGGCAATCAGCCCCAGCATTTT
D gene: TRBD1
clone size: -
J gene: TRBJ1-5
V gene: TRBV19

CDR3 protein: CASSLVGTGDGYTF
CDR3 DNA: TGTGCCAGCAGCTTAGTGGGGACAGGTGATGGCTACACCTTC
D gene: TRBD1
clone size: -
J gene: TRBJ1-2
V gene: TRBV7-9

CDR3 protein: CASSPGTHYGYTF
CDR3 DNA: TGTGCCAGCAGCCCCGGGACACACTATGGCTACACCTTC
D gene: -
clone size: -
J gene: TRBJ1-2
V gene: TRBV27

CDR3 protein: CATSAGGAYEQYF
CDR3 DNA: TGTGCCACCAGCGCGGGGGGGGCCTACGAGCAGTACTTC
D gene: TRBD2
clone size: -
J gene: TRBJ2-7
V gene: TRBV15

CDR3 protein: CASSLFGGRVDYGYTF
CDR3 DNA: TGTGCCAGCAGTTTATTCGGCGGCAGGGTAGACTATGGCTACACCTTC
D gene: -
clone size: -
J gene: TRBJ1-2
V gene: TRBV27

CDR3 protein: CASSLIGFGGSYNEQFF
CDR3 DNA: TGTGCCAGCAGCTTAATTGGTTTCGGGGGGTCCTACAATGAGCAGTTCTTC
D gene: TRBD2
clone size: -
J gene: TRBJ2-1
V gene: TRBV27

CDR3 protein: CASSHRGATADQPQHF
CDR3 DNA: TGTGCCAGCAGCCACAGGGGCGCCACGGCAGATCAGCCCCAGCATTTT
D gene: TRBD1
clone size: medium-sized
J gene: TRBJ1-5
V gene: TRBV2

CDR3 protein: CASSRSSSYNEQFF
CDR3 DNA: TGCGCCAGCAGCCGTTCTTCTAGTTACAATGAGCAGTTCTTC
D gene: -
clone size: -
J gene: TRBJ2-1
V gene: TRBV4-3

CDR3 protein: CASSSWTGAVGGELFF
CDR3 DNA: TGTGCCAGCAGCTCCTGGACAGGGGCAGTTGGCGGGGAGCTGTTTTTT
D gene: TRBD1
clone size: -
J gene: TRBJ2-2
V gene: TRBV11-3

CDR3 protein: CASSLAPGNYEQYF
CDR3 DNA: TGTGCCAGCAGCTTGGCCCCAGGTAACTACGAGCAGTACTTC
D gene: -
clone size: -
J gene: TRBJ2-7
V gene: TRBV5-4

CDR3 protein: CASSYPGTENTEAFF
CDR3 DNA: TGTGCCAGCAGTTACCCCGGGACAGAGAACACTGAAGCTTTCTTT
D gene: TRBD1
clone size: -
J gene: TRBJ1-1
V gene: TRBV6-6

CDR3 protein: CASSLQQGIAYEQYF
CDR3 DNA: TGCGCCAGCAGCTTGCAGCAGGGAATTGCCTACGAGCAGTACTTC
D gene: -
clone size: few
J gene: TRBJ2-7
V gene: TRBV5-1

CDR3 protein: CASSLYSGLADSYNEQFF
CDR3 DNA: TGTGCCAGCAGCTTATACTCCGGACTAGCGGACTCCTACAATGAGCAGTTCTTC
D gene: TRBD2
clone size: -
J gene: TRBJ2-1
V gene: TRBV7-9

CDR3 protein: CASSPSRRDIQYF
CDR3 DNA: TGTGCCAGCTCACCTTCCCGCAGGGACATTCAGTACTTC
D gene: -
clone size: few
J gene: TRBJ2-4
V gene: TRBV18

CDR3 protein: CSVGDRGEAEAFF
CDR3 DNA: TGCAGCGTTGGGGACAGGGGGGAAGCTGAAGCTTTCTTT
D gene: TRBD1
clone size: -
J gene: TRBJ1-1
V gene: TRBV29-1

CDR3 protein: CASSQDLKREIETQYF
CDR3 DNA: TGCGCCAGCAGCCAAGATCTTAAGCGGGAGATAGAGACCCAGTACTTC
D gene: TRBD2
clone size: -
J gene: TRBJ2-5
V gene: TRBV4-1

CDR3 protein: CASSFRQGRRSHEKLFF
CDR3 DNA: TGTGCCAGCAGCTTCAGACAGGGGAGGAGATCTCATGAAAAACTGTTTTTT
D gene: TRBD1
clone size: -
J gene: TRBJ1-4
V gene: TRBV7-9

CDR3 protein: CSVEARNEQFF
CDR3 DNA: TGCAGCGTTGAGGCCCGCAATGAGCAGTTCTTC
D gene: -
clone size: -
J gene: TRBJ2-1
V gene: TRBV29-1

CDR3 protein: CASSPRDTRNTEAFF
CDR3 DNA: TGTGCCAGCAGCCCGAGGGACACCAGGAACACTGAAGCTTTCTTT
D gene: -
clone size: -
J gene: TRBJ1-1
V gene: TRBV7-9

CDR3 protein: CASSPLAGTAYEQYF
CDR3 DNA: TGTGCCAGCAGCCCCCTAGCGGGAACCGCCTACGAGCAGTACTTC
D gene: TRBD2
clone size: -
J gene: TRBJ2-7
V gene: TRBV7-2

CDR3 protein: CASSLIGFANTGELFF
CDR3 DNA: TGTGCCAGCAGTTTAATCGGGTTCGCGAACACCGGGGAGCTGTTTTTT
D gene: -
clone size: once
J gene: TRBJ2-2
V gene: TRBV27

CDR3 protein: CASSPRQGKETQYF
CDR3 DNA: TGCGCCAGCAGCCCCCGCCAGGGGAAAGAGACCCAGTACTTC
D gene: -
clone size: -
J gene: TRBJ2-5
V gene: TRBV4-1

CDR3 protein: CASSQGQGARGEAFF
CDR3 DNA: TGCGCCAGCAGCCAGGGACAGGGGGCGCGTGGTGAAGCTTTCTTT
D gene: TRBD1
clone size: -
J gene: TRBJ1-1
V gene: TRBV5-1

CDR3 protein: CAVRATAGLNQPQHF
CDR3 DNA: TGTGCCGTCAGAGCGACGGCCGGATTAAATCAGCCCCAGCATTTT
D gene: -
clone size: -
J gene: TRBJ1-5
V gene: TRBV10-3

CDR3 protein: CASSEFLLAGYEQYF
CDR3 DNA: TGTGCCAGCAGTGAGTTTTTACTAGCGGGCTACGAGCAGTACTTC
D gene: TRBD2
clone size: -
J gene: TRBJ2-7
V gene: TRBV2

CDR3 protein: CASSQGYSSSYEQYF
CDR3 DNA: TGCGCCAGCAGCCAAGGTTACAGTTCCTCCTACGAGCAGTACTTC
D gene: -
clone size: -
J gene: TRBJ2-7
V gene: TRBV4-1

CDR3 protein: CASSFVSVRPGSQYF
CDR3 DNA: TGTGCCAGCAGCTTTGTCAGCGTCCGCCCGGGCAGCCAGTACTTC
D gene: -
clone size: -
J gene: TRBJ2-7
V gene: TRBV5-6

CDR3 protein: CASLDRLNTEAFF
CDR3 DNA: TGTGCCAGCCTCGACAGATTAAACACTGAAGCTTTCTTT
D gene: -
clone size: -
J gene: TRBJ1-1
V gene: TRBV27

CDR3 protein: CASSGSGQGNYGYTF
CDR3 DNA: TGTGCCAGCAGTGGGTCGGGACAGGGGAACTATGGCTACACCTTC
D gene: TRBD1
clone size: -
J gene: TRBJ1-2
V gene: TRBV2

CDR3 protein: CASSLGGGRAGQYF
CDR3 DNA: TGTGCCAGCAGCTTAGGTGGCGGGAGGGCGGGGCAGTACTTC
D gene: TRBD2
clone size: -
J gene: TRBJ2-7
V gene: TRBV11-2

CDR3 protein: CASKTAALGNQPQHF
CDR3 DNA: TGTGCCAGTAAGACCGCAGCGTTGGGCAATCAGCCCCAGCATTTT
D gene: -
clone size: -
J gene: TRBJ1-5
V gene: TRBV19

CDR3 protein: CATSRVLAGVREQFF
CDR3 DNA: TGTGCCACCAGCAGAGTCCTAGCGGGAGTGCGGGAGCAGTTCTTC
D gene: TRBD2
clone size: once
J gene: TRBJ2-1
V gene: TRBV15

CDR3 protein: CASTLAGVYTF
CDR3 DNA: TGTGCCAGCACCCTAGCTGGGGTCTACACCTTC
D gene: -
clone size: few
J gene: TRBJ1-2
V gene: TRBV9

CDR3 protein: CASSLDAWTDTQYF
CDR3 DNA: TGTGCCAGCAGCTTGGACGCGTGGACAGATACGCAGTATTTT
D gene: -
clone size: -
J gene: TRBJ2-3
V gene: TRBV11-2

CDR3 protein: CASRLTGAEQFF
CDR3 DNA: TGTGCCAGCCGGCTGACAGGGGCTGAGCAGTTCTTC
D gene: TRBD1
clone size: -
J gene: TRBJ2-1
V gene: TRBV7-9

CDR3 protein: CASSHQLPEASSYNEQFF
CDR3 DNA: TGTGCCAGCAGCCACCAACTCCCAGAGGCCTCTTCCTACAATGAGCAGTTCTTC
D gene: -
clone size: -
J gene: TRBJ2-1
V gene: TRBV4-2

CDR3 protein: CASSPLGGETQYF
CDR3 DNA: TGTGCCAGCAGCCCCCTAGGGGGCGAGACCCAGTACTTC
D gene: TRBD1
clone size: -
J gene: TRBJ2-5
V gene: TRBV5-8

CDR3 protein: CASSPGTSGGNEQFF
CDR3 DNA: TGTGCCAGCAGCCCAGGGACTAGCGGGGGGAATGAGCAGTTCTTC
D gene: TRBD2
clone size: -
J gene: TRBJ2-1
V gene: TRBV13

CDR3 protein: CASSYSTGEQFF
CDR3 DNA: TGTGCCAGCAGTTACTCGACGGGTGAGCAGTTCTTC
D gene: -
clone size: -
J gene: TRBJ2-1
V gene: TRBV6-6

CDR3 protein: CASGGTYEQYF
CDR3 DNA: TGTGCCAGCGGGGGCACCTACGAGCAGTACTTC
D gene: -
clone size: -
J gene: TRBJ2-7
V gene: TRBV6-1

CDR3 protein: CASSQIANTGELFF
CDR3 DNA: TGTGCCAGCAGCCAGATAGCGAACACCGGGGAGCTGTTTTTT
D gene: -
clone size: -
J gene: TRBJ2-2
V gene: TRBV4-2

CDR3 protein: CASSFGRGDEQFF
CDR3 DNA: TGTGCCAGCAGCTTCGGCAGGGGGGATGAGCAGTTCTTC
D gene: -
clone size: -
J gene: TRBJ2-1
V gene: TRBV5-4

CDR3 protein: CASSLDGWDQPQHF
CDR3 DNA: TGTGCCAGCAGTTTAGATGGCTGGGATCAGCCCCAGCATTTT
D gene: -
clone size: once
J gene: TRBJ1-5
V gene: TRBV7-9

CDR3 protein: CASSQTSGGADTGELFF
CDR3 DNA: TGCGCCAGCAGCCAGACTAGCGGGGGGGCGGACACCGGGGAGCTGTTTTTT
D gene: TRBD2
clone size: -
J gene: TRBJ2-2
V gene: TRBV4-1

CDR3 protein: CASSLGLAGSGETQYF
CDR3 DNA: TGTGCCAGCAGCCTGGGACTAGCGGGGTCGGGAGAGACCCAGTACTTC
D gene: TRBD2
clone size: once
J gene: TRBJ2-5
V gene: TRBV7-2

CDR3 protein: CATSRDRAKSPQHF
CDR3 DNA: TGTGCCACCAGCCGGGACCGCGCGAAATCGCCCCAGCATTTT
D gene: -
clone size: -
J gene: TRBJ1-5
V gene: TRBV15

CDR3 protein: CASSRLAGADTQYF
CDR3 DNA: TGTGCCAGCAGTCGACTAGCGGGAGCAGATACGCAGTATTTT
D gene: TRBD2
clone size: -
J gene: TRBJ2-3
V gene: TRBV27

CDR3 protein: CASSLGQGRNQPQHF
CDR3 DNA: TGTGCCAGCAGCTTAGGACAGGGGCGAAATCAGCCCCAGCATTTT
D gene: TRBD1
clone size: -
J gene: TRBJ1-5
V gene: TRBV7-8

CDR3 protein: CASSQDRGPYTGELFF
CDR3 DNA: TGCGCCAGCAGCCAAGATCGGGGGCCTTACACCGGGGAGCTGTTTTTT
D gene: -
clone size: -
J gene: TRBJ2-2
V gene: TRBV4-3

CDR3 protein: CASRTGGPNTEAFF
CDR3 DNA: TGTGCCAGCAGAACAGGGGGGCCCAACACTGAAGCTTTCTTT
D gene: TRBD1
clone size: -
J gene: TRBJ1-1
V gene: TRBV11-2

CDR3 protein: CASSTGINEQYF
CDR3 DNA: TGTGCCAGCAGCACAGGGATCAACGAGCAGTACTTC
D gene: -
clone size: -
J gene: TRBJ2-7
V gene: TRBV9

CDR3 protein: CASSQVTPEGTEAFF
CDR3 DNA: TGCGCCAGCAGCCAAGTCACCCCGGAGGGCACTGAAGCTTTCTTT
D gene: -
clone size: -
J gene: TRBJ1-1
V gene: TRBV4-1

CDR3 protein: CASSPGSYSNQPQHF
CDR3 DNA: TGCGCCAGCAGTCCGGGTTCTTATAGCAATCAGCCCCAGCATTTT
D gene: -
clone size: -
J gene: TRBJ1-5
V gene: TRBV4-1

CDR3 protein: CASSLIGFANTGELFF
CDR3 DNA: TGTGCCAGCAGTTTAATAGGTTTCGCGAACACCGGGGAGCTGTTTTTT
D gene: -
clone size: -
J gene: TRBJ2-2
V gene: TRBV27